Presented here are 23 T cell receptor beta chains from one specimen sequenced in a study of blood T cell repertoires in COVID-19. Clones were read by immunoSEQ multiplex PCR, and TCRdb kept only the in-frame ones, dropping some. In the table there are about 350,000 clones, approximately 84% of which are singletons. The specimen sequenced was PBMCs or T cells enriched from blood (not recorded which). The receptor set was obtained from a woman in her twenties or thirties who had recovered from COVID-19.

The chain joins TRBV4-3 to TRBJ1-4; TRBD1 matches 8 bases. The CDR3 contains 16 residues. The J segment lost 8 bases and the V segment lost 1 base, leaving 9 bases of the junction unmatched. Germline V gene data show CDR1 as LGHNA and CDR2 as YSLEER. The CDR3 spells CASSQGGPGGGEKLFF. As DNA, the CDR3 is TGCGCCAGCAGCCAAGGGGGTCCAGGGGGCGGAGAAAAACTGTTTTTT.

The chain is built from TRBV28 and TRBJ1-5; D is perhaps TRBD1 (5 bases). The CDR3 is 14 amino acids. The ends were cut back, 4 bases at V and 9 bases at J, with 16 bases in the middle. Germline V gives CDR1 MDHEN, CDR2 SYDVKM. CDR3 nucleotide sequence: TGTGCCAGCAGTTCCCAGGGAGCGGGAGGGCCCCAGCATTTT. It yields the protein CASSSQGAGGPQHF.

The chain uses TRBV30 and TRBJ1-3, with 7 bases identical to TRBD1. Germline V gene sequence: CDR1 GTSNPN, CDR2 SVGIG (reference sequence). CDR3 length: 16 amino acids. V dropped 5 bases and J dropped 0; count of bases not matched to a gene: 10. The CDR3 nucleotides are TGTGCCTGGTTCCCGGCGGGACAGACCTCTGGAAACACCATATATTTT. Translated: CAWFPAGQTSGNTIYF.

The gene calls are TRBV15 and TRBJ1-5; unclear D gene. This CDR3 is 17 amino acids long. CDR1 is LNHNV and CDR2 is YYDKDF in the germline V gene (reference sequence). Trimming left V 2 bases short and J 6 bases short, with 20 bases between. In DNA form, the CDR3 reads TGTGCCACCAGCAGACAAAAACCGGGAGGGTTCGGTCAGCCCCAGCATTTT. The encoded protein is CATSRQKPGGFGQPQHF. Using reference TRBV15 and TRBJ1-5 for the parts outside the CDR3, the full variable domain is DAMVIQNPRYQVTQFGKPVTLSCSQTLNHNVMYWYQQKSSQAPKLLFHYYDKDFNNEADTPDNFQSRRPNTSFCFLDIRSPGLGDTAMYLCATSRQKPGGFGQPQHFGDGTRLSIL.

The chain has TRBV27 and TRBJ2-3; tentatively, D is TRBD2 (6 bases). Trimming cost V 3 bases and J 6 bases, with 13 bases left between them. Germline assignment: CDR1 MNHEY and CDR2 SMNVEV (reference sequence). This CDR3 has 14 residues. The CDR3: CASSFGGGVDTQYF. The CDR3 nucleotides are TGTGCCAGCAGTTTTGGGGGAGGAGTGGATACGCAGTATTTT.

The chain employs TRBV6-5 and TRBJ2-3; 13 nucleotides match TRBD2. CDR3 length: 15 amino acids. CDR1 and CDR2 (germline): MNHEY, SVGAGI. With V trimmed by 7 bases and J by 4 bases, 5 bases remained unmatched. The CDR3 DNA reads TGTGCCAGCACCCTACTAGCGGGGGGGCCAGATACGCAGTATTTT. It specifies CASTLLAGGPDTQYF.

The rearrangement uses TRBV6-5 and TRBJ1-1; maybe TRBD1 (6 bases). V gave up 8 bases and J gave up 4 bases, with 20 bases separating them. There are 15 residues in the CDR3. Germline V gene lookup returns CDR1 MNHEY and CDR2 SVGAGI. The CDR3 nucleotides read TGTGCCAGCGGATCAGCGGGGGGCTTAGGCACTGAAGCTTTCTTT. Translation gives CASGSAGGLGTEAFF.

The chain recombines TRBV27 with TRBJ1-6; the match to TRBD1 covers 7 bases. This CDR3 region has 15 residues. Germline CDR1 and CDR2: MNHEY and SMNVEV (reference sequence). J was trimmed by 12 bases and V by 4 bases; bases with no gene match: 12. Written as DNA, the CDR3 is TGTGCCAGCAGTTCACCCCGGGACAGTCGCAAACCCCTCCACTTT. Its protein is CASSSPRDSRKPLHF.

The chain carries TRBV11-2 and TRBJ2-1; D possibly corresponds to TRBD1 (5 bases). The CDR3 has 16 residues. Germline values: CDR1 SGHAT, CDR2 FQNNGV. With 6 bases removed from V and 0 bases from J, the gap between germline ends came to 15 bases. CDR3 sequence (DNA): TGTGCCAGCAGAGTCCTCCTTCAGGGCTCCTACAATGAGCAGTTCTTC. It translates to CASRVLLQGSYNEQFF.

This clone was recorded once. The chain carries TRBV30 and TRBJ2-1; D gene ambiguous. The CDR3 length is 11 residues. Germline CDR1 reads GTSNPN; CDR2 reads SVGIG (reference sequence). V lost 2 bases and J lost 5, with 4 bases in between. The CDR3 DNA reads as TGTGCCTGGAGTTATAACAATGAGCAGTTCTTC. As protein: CAWSYNNEQFF. Drawing the rest from reference TRBV30 and TRBJ2-1, the complete variable domain is SQTIHQWPATLVQPVGSPLSLECTVEGTSNPNLYWYRQAAGRGLQLLFYSVGIGQISSEVPQNLSASRPQDRQFILSSKKLLLSDSGFYLCAWSYNNEQFFGPGTRLTVL.

The V call is TRBV7-9, the J call TRBJ1-5, with TRBD1 matching over 8 bases. Losses at the gene ends were 4 bases for V and 1 base for J; bases not matched to a gene: 6. The CDR3 extends over 16 amino acids. In germline, CDR1 is SEHNR, CDR2 FQNEAQ (reference sequence). CDR3 sequence reads: CASSSGGGKSNQPQHF. The CDR3 DNA is TGTGCCAGCAGCTCAGGGGGCGGGAAGAGCAATCAGCCCCAGCATTTT. The variable domain in full, with the rest retrieved from reference TRBV7-9 and TRBJ1-5, is DTGVSQNPRHKITKRGQNVTFRCDPISEHNRLYWYRQTLGQGPEFLTYFQNEAQLEKSRLLSDRFSAERPKGSFSTLEIQRTEQGDSAMYLCASSSGGGKSNQPQHFGDGTRLSIL.

This clone was observed many times. This sequence joins TRBV29-1 and TRBJ2-7; D possibly corresponds to TRBD1 (5 bases). Germline CDR1 reads SQVTM; CDR2 reads ANQGSEA. CDR3 length: 17 amino acids. V was shortened by 0 bases and J by 6 bases, with 24 bases between the two germline ends. The CDR3 DNA reads TGCAGCGTTGAAGAATTCGGCGGACAATCTTACTCCCTCGAGCAGTACTTC. Translated: CSVEEFGGQSYSLEQYF.

V gene TRBV6-5 combines with J gene TRBJ1-2; weak D call: TRBD1 (6 bases). The CDR3 totals 15 residues. Germline V gene data show CDR1 as MNHEY and CDR2 as SVGAGI. Trimming cost V 0 bases and J 1 base, with 9 bases left between them. The CDR3 region has the DNA TGTGCCAGCAGTTACTCAGGACAGAATAACTATGGCTACACCTTC. Translation: CASSYSGQNNYGYTF.

CDR3 nucleotides: TGTGCCAGCAGTGACCAACTAGCGGGGGGGCCAGATACGCAGTATTTT. Translation: CASSDQLAGGPDTQYF. The chain joins TRBV6-1 to TRBJ2-3; 13 bases line up with TRBD2. This CDR3 spans 16 amino acids. From germline, CDR1 is MNHNS and CDR2 SASEGT. Trimming took 3 bases from V and 4 from J; bases not matched to a gene: 4.

J is TRBJ2-7 and V is TRBV19; 8 nucleotides match TRBD1. This CDR3 has 14 residues. Germline lookup yields CDR1 LNHDA and CDR2 SQIVND (reference sequence). Germline trimming cut 6 bases from V and 3 bases from J; bases unmatched to any gene: 7. CDR3 in DNA: TGTGCCAGTAGCCAGGGGACAGGCAGCTACGAGCAGTACTTC. It specifies CASSQGTGSYEQYF.

This chain uses TRBV27 with TRBJ1-2; 10 bases map to TRBD1. The germline gives CDR1 MNHEY, CDR2 SMNVEV (reference sequence). This CDR3 has 14 amino acids. The V gene end was trimmed by 4 bases and the J gene end by 8 bases; junction bases not matched to a gene: 7. CDR3 DNA: TGTGCCAGCAGTTCCGGACAGGGGGGCCTCGGCTACACCTTC. It specifies CASSSGQGGLGYTF.

Concerning this clone: It is likely a read error, because the conserved phenylalanine at the end of the CDR3 is missing. The DNA is omitted, as the CDR3 cannot be located on it reliably, and the CDR3 follows TCRdb's listing. This chain connects TRBV2 to TRBJ2-7; the D call TRBD1 from the table was never checked on the DNA. Germline assignment: CDR1 SNHLY and CDR2 FYNNEI. Including both end residues, the CDR3 is 12 amino acids long. The CDR3 protein is CASITRAGGNNL.

This chain uses TRBV5-4 with TRBJ2-5, with 10 bases lining up with TRBD2. The trim removed 2 bases at V and 3 bases at J, leaving 1 base unmatched. CDR1 is SGHNT, CDR2 YYREEE, per germline (reference sequence). This CDR3 is built from 14 residues. The CDR3 here is CASSLAGGKETQYF. The CDR3 coding sequence is TGTGCCAGCAGCTTAGCGGGGGGGAAAGAGACCCAGTACTTC.

Only one count was recorded for this clone. V usage is TRBV4-3 and J usage is TRBJ2-1, with 11 bases matching TRBD2. Germline V gene sequence: CDR1 LGHNA, CDR2 YSLEER. This CDR3 contains 16 residues. Trimming removed 5 bases from V and 3 bases from J; junction bases left unmatched: 6. DNA for the CDR3: TGCGCCAGCAGCGTGCGACTAGCGGGGATCTACAATGAGCAGTTCTTC. Encoded protein: CASSVRLAGIYNEQFF.

The rearrangement uses TRBV24-1 and TRBJ2-2; D not certain. This CDR3 region has 15 residues. Trimming took 6 bases from V and 1 from J, leaving 11 bases between them. Germline CDR1 and CDR2: KGHDR and SFDVKD. The CDR3 bases are TGTGCCACCAGTAGCCCGGCGGAGAACACCGGGGAGCTGTTTTTT. Translating gives CATSSPAENTGELFF.

The CDR3 loop is CASSPLGTGPYGYTF. CDR3 nucleotide sequence: TGTGCCAGCTCCCCCCTGGGCACCGGCCCCTATGGCTACACCTTC. V is TRBV18 and J is TRBJ1-2, with D unresolved. V was cut by 6 bases and J by 4 bases, with 18 bases left in between. Germline V gene lookup returns CDR1 KGHSH and CDR2 LQKENI. The CDR3 consists of 15 residues.

The chain links TRBV28 to TRBJ2-3, with 7 bases fitting TRBD2. This CDR3 contains 12 residues. Per germline, CDR1 MDHEN and CDR2 SYDVKM. Losses at the gene ends were 8 bases for V and 1 base for J; bases not matched to a gene: 0. CDR3 coding DNA: TGTGCCAGCGGGGGGGGCACAGATACGCAGTATTTT. It codes for CASGGGTDTQYF.

This clone was detected a few times. J is TRBJ2-2 and V is TRBV2, with a weak D call TRBD1 (7 bases). The CDR3 extends over 15 amino acids. V lost 7 bases to trimming and J lost 5 bases, with 17 bases between them. Per the germline V gene, CDR1 is SNHLY and CDR2 is FYNNEI. The CDR3 is CASTIRGAGTGELFF. In nucleotides, the CDR3 is TGTGCCAGCACTATCAGGGGGGCCGGTACCGGGGAGCTGTTTTTT. The full variable domain, rest sourced from reference TRBV2 and TRBJ2-2, is EPEVTQTPSHQVTQMGQEVILRCVPISNHLYFYWYRQILGQKVEFLVSFYNNEISEKSEIFDDQFSVERPDGSNFTLKIRSTKLEDSAMYFCASTIRGAGTGELFFGEGSRLTVL.